The clone carrying this T cell receptor (beta chain) was seen many times. Antigen specificity is unknown. Molecular barcoded adaptors covering alpha/delta and beta/gamma chains were used on approximately 400 ng RNA. TCRdb independently ran MiXCR on the reads; one entry per CDR3 protein. The data hold around 38,000 distinct CDR3 sequences, with approximately 15% observed a single time. The sample is drawn from a study of read filtering for tumor transcriptome and immune sequencing. Overall study context: Among patients, 17 to 20 were male and 15 or so female, aged about 40 to 90 (mean about 72). Findings and limits, study-wide: Sorted CD138-negative bone marrow cells were not purified T cells. Roughly 82% of IR-seq clonotypes had a single read, yet these held approximately 3.5% of reads.

The CDR3 has 16 amino acids. Germline CDR1 and CDR2: SGHRS and YFSETQ. V shed 0 bases, J shed 1 base, and the junction held 6 bases outside the gene matches. Sampling of bone marrow took place during active disease in every patient. Sequencing used a population of CD138-negative cells sorted from bone marrow. This TCR derives from a donor over 35 with multiple myeloma. This sequence joins TRBV5-1 and TRBJ2-7; 8 bases are shared with TRBD2. Here the CDR3 reads CASSLAPSGLSYEQYF. The CDR3, as DNA: TGCGCCAGCAGCTTGGCCCCTAGCGGGCTGTCCTACGAGCAGTACTTC.